This T cell receptor (beta chain) comes out of a study of tumor and adjacent non-tumor tissue in lung cancer. A modified ARM-PCR protocol with three rounds of nested PCR amplified TCRbeta. TCRdb fed the multiplex PCR reads into MiXCR, producing one record per CDR3 protein. The sample has approximately 44,000 distinct CDR3 sequences; roughly 60% are singletons. Regarding the study as a whole: Tumor repertoires had a smaller top 100 clone share than normal lung.

The template was RNA from unsorted bulk tissue. This non-tumor lung sample came from over 3 cm beyond the tumor edge. This clonotype was seen a handful of times. What it recognizes is unknown. The junction and the germline gene differ at one end; a read error may be behind it. Looked up from germline, CDR1 is SQVTM and CDR2 is ANQGSEA. The CDR3 runs to 13 residues. This TCR came from a man aged 45-65 years with non-small cell lung cancer. The sample was distant non-tumor lung tissue. The V call is TRBV29-1, the J call TRBJ2-2, with D maybe TRBD2 (5 bases). The CDR3 region is CSVTLFYTGKLFF. CDR3 bases: TGCAGCGTCACCCTCTTTTACACCGGGAAGCTGTTTTTT.